This T cell receptor beta chain is from a study of OX40 agonist ivuxolimab in advanced cancers. In the study overall: People in dose escalation had one of these cancers: hepatocellular carcinoma, melanoma, renal cell or head and neck cancer. Participants averaged approximately 61 years of age (range roughly 23 to 90) and were around 85% male.

Study-wide results and caveats: On average, CD8+ T cells showed a greater number of expanded clones than CD4+.

Remarks on this clone: Its antigen is unknown.

This CDR3 is 13 amino acids long. CDR1 is SGHDN, CDR2 FVKESK, per germline. V was cut by 1 base and J by 6 bases, with 6 bases left in between. TCRdb's copy holds only in-frame clones and misses some; the assay was immunoSEQ multiplex PCR. The sample has about 17,000 clones; roughly 75% are singletons. Patients with a history of autoimmune disease or on systemic immunosuppression were excluded. The rearrangement joins TRBV14 to TRBJ2-2, with D perhaps matching TRBD2 (5 bases). Material: CD4+ or CD8+ T cells sorted from blood, obtained in a trial of the OX40 agonist ivuxolimab. The TCR comes from an adult with an advanced solid tumor such as melanoma, head and neck, liver or kidney cancer. CDR3: CASSQVRAGELFF. CDR3 DNA sequence: TGTGCCAGCAGCCAAGTGCGGGCCGGGGAGCTGTTTTTT. The full variable domain, rest sourced from reference TRBV14 and TRBJ2-2, is EAGVTQFPSHSVIEKGQTVTLRCDPISGHDNLYWYRRVMGKEIKFLLHFVKESKQDESGMPNNRFLAERTGGTYSTLKVQPAELEDSGVYFCASSQVRAGELFFGEGSRLTVL.